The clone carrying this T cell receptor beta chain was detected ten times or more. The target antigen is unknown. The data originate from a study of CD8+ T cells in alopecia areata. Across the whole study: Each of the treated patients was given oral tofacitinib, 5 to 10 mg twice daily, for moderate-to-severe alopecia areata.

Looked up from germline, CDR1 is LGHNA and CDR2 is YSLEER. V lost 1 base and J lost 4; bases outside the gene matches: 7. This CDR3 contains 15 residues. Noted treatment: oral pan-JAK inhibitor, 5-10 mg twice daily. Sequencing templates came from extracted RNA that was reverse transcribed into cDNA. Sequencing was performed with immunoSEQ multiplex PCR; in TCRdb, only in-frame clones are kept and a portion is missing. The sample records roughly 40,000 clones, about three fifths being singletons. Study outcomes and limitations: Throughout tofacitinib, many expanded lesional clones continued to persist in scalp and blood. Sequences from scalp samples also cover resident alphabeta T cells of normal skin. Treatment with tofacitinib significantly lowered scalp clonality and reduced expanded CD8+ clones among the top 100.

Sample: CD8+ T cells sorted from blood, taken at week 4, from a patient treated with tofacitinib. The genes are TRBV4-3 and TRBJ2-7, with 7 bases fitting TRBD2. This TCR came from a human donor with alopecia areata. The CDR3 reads CASSQGASGRYEQYF. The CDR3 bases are TGCGCCAGCAGCCAAGGAGCTAGCGGTCGGTACGAGCAGTACTTC.